This entry lists 23 T cell receptor beta chains sequenced from one sample in a study of T cell responses to AZD1222 COVID-19 vaccine. This table comes from immunoSEQ multiplex PCR, and its TCRdb copy is limited to in-frame clones, with some not included. Of about 150,000 clones listed, approximately 90% are singletons. Sequencing used peripheral blood, obtained on day 0 of AZD1222 vaccination. Receptors originate from an adult in good health.

This chain links TRBV29-1 with TRBJ1-5; weak D call: TRBD1 (6 bases). The V gene lost 7 bases and the J gene lost 2 bases, with 9 bases spanning the gap. This CDR3 region has 12 residues. Looked up from germline, CDR1 is SQVTM and CDR2 is ANQGSEA. The CDR3: CSAGEGNQPQHF. CDR3 bases: TGCAGCGCAGGGGAAGGCAATCAGCCCCAGCATTTT.

Regarding this clone: Other DNA variants within this sample encode the same CDR3. This chain joins TRBV19 and TRBJ1-5; D is unresolved. Per the germline V gene, CDR1 is LNHDA and CDR2 is SQIVND (reference sequence). The CDR3 is 13 amino acids. The V end was cut by 1 base, the J end by 4 bases, with 5 bases between. The CDR3 region is CASSIAVNQPQHF. The CDR3 region has the DNA TGTGCCAGTAGTATAGCGGTGAATCAGCCCCAGCATTTT.

The chain has TRBV28 and TRBJ1-1; a weak D match, TRBD1 (5 bases). This CDR3 is built from 12 residues. Germline V gene data show CDR1 as MDHEN and CDR2 as SYDVKM. The germline V and J ends were trimmed by 3 bases and 9 bases, with 11 bases remaining between them. CDR3 DNA sequence: TGTGCCAGCAGTTTCAACACGGACAAAGCTTTCTTT. Translated: CASSFNTDKAFF.

The rearrangement uses TRBV6-5 and TRBJ1-3, with D possibly being TRBD1 (5 bases). Germline assignment: CDR1 MNHEY and CDR2 SVGAGI. The CDR3 sequence is 12 residues long. V was clipped by 9 bases and J by 2 bases, with 8 bases between them. The CDR3 DNA follows: TGTGCCAGTCAGGGTCCTGGAAACACCATATATTTT. This codes for CASQGPGNTIYF.

The gene calls are TRBV5-1 and TRBJ1-5; perhaps TRBD1 as D (5 bases). Germline CDR1 SGHRS, CDR2 YFSETQ. The CDR3 covers 17 residues. V lost 0 bases and J 1 base, leaving 14 bases between the germline ends. CDR3 region: CASSLGPRGGSNQPQHF. The CDR3 nucleotides read TGCGCCAGCAGCTTGGGACCCCGCGGGGGGAGCAATCAGCCCCAGCATTTT.

CDR3 protein: CASSQAAGTSYEQYF. CDR3 DNA sequence: TGTGCCAGCAGTCAGGCGGCAGGGACCTCCTACGAGCAGTACTTC. The J gene is TRBJ2-7, the V gene TRBV11-3; the D call may be TRBD1 or TRBD2 (5 bases each). The V and J ends lost 6 bases and 0 bases respectively, with 15 bases between them. The CDR3 spans 15 residues. Germline CDR1 SGHNT, CDR2 YENEEA.

V gene TRBV28 combines with J gene TRBJ1-1; TRBD1 matches 9 bases. Trimming removed 5 bases from V and 1 base from J; junction bases left unmatched: 8. Germline V lookup: CDR1 MDHEN, CDR2 SYDVKM. The CDR3 is 16 amino acids. CDR3 nucleotides: TGTGCCAGCAGTCAGGAACAGGGGGCAGGGAACACTGAAGCTTTCTTT. Protein sequence: CASSQEQGAGNTEAFF.

The chain is built from TRBV15 and TRBJ1-5; D gene uncertain. CDR3 length equals 12 residues. Germline CDR1 is LNHNV and CDR2 is YYDKDF (reference sequence). V was cut by 1 base and J by 11 bases, with 9 bases left in between. In DNA form, the CDR3 reads TGTGCCACCAGCAGAGTGGTAAAGGCCCAGCATTTT. Translation gives CATSRVVKAQHF.

This clone has only a few counts. The chain links TRBV4-2 to TRBJ1-2, with D possibly TRBD1 on 5 matching bases. Looked up from germline, CDR1 is LGHNA and CDR2 is YNFKEQ. The CDR3 totals 15 residues. Trimming shortened V by 0 bases and J by 5 bases, and 13 bases separated the two germline ends. Here the CDR3 DNA reads TGTGCCAGCAGCCAAGAGCAGGGTGGGGTTTATGGCTACACCTTC. It encodes CASSQEQGGVYGYTF.

This clone was seen a handful of times. The chain recombines TRBV2 with TRBJ1-2; no reliable D call. The CDR3 loop spans 15 amino acids. Per germline, CDR1 SNHLY and CDR2 FYNNEI. Between the trimmed V and J ends, which lost 7 bases and 0 bases, there was a span of 15 bases. CDR3 DNA: TGTGCCAGCACTCGAAGGGCCCAGCCTAACTATGGCTACACCTTC. Protein: CASTRRAQPNYGYTF.

This clone was counted a few times. This chain joins TRBV3-1 (or the pseudogene TRBV3-2) and TRBJ2-6, with no clear D. This CDR3 has 15 amino acids. Trimming took off 1 base at V and 0 bases at J, with 4 bases between the two ends. Looked up from germline, CDR1 is LGHDT and CDR2 is YNNKEL (reference sequence). For the CDR3, the DNA is TGTGCCAGCAGCCAAGTCCCCTCTGGGGCCAACGTCCTGACTTTC. It specifies CASSQVPSGANVLTF.

V gene TRBV9 combines with J gene TRBJ1-3; D remains unclear. Germline lookup yields CDR1 SGDLS and CDR2 YYNGEE. This CDR3 has 13 residues. V was pared by 0 bases and J by 4 bases, with 5 bases between. The CDR3 DNA reads TGTGCCAGCAGCGTAGAGGACGGAAACACCATATATTTT. Translation: CASSVEDGNTIYF.

A single count supports this clone. This chain uses TRBV5-4 with TRBJ1-4; 7 nucleotides agree with TRBD1. J lost 7 bases, V lost 4 bases, and 19 bases had no gene match. CDR1 is SGHNT, CDR2 YYREEE, per germline (reference sequence). This CDR3 has 18 residues. Here the CDR3 DNA reads TGTGCCAGCAGCACGAGGACAGGCGGGGGACCAAACCTTGAAAAACTGTTTTTT. The encoded protein is CASSTRTGGGPNLEKLFF.

The J gene is TRBJ1-1, the V gene TRBV6-5, with TRBD1 matching 8 bases. The CDR3 consists of 14 residues. With 6 bases clipped from V and 1 base from J, the junction kept 4 bases outside the gene matches. CDR1 is MNHEY, CDR2 SVGAGI, per germline. The CDR3 loop is CASRPTGANTEAFF. CDR3 sequence (DNA): TGTGCCAGCAGGCCGACAGGGGCGAACACTGAAGCTTTCTTT.

The chain joins TRBV11-1 to TRBJ2-2; the D is unclear. The CDR3 totals 16 residues. The V gene lost 5 bases and the J gene lost 1 base, with 14 bases spanning the gap. Germline CDR1 SGHAT, CDR2 FQDESV (reference sequence). This chain's CDR3 is CASSLGQGWNTGELFF. DNA of the CDR3: TGTGCCAGCAGCCTGGGCCAAGGGTGGAACACCGGGGAGCTGTTTTTT.

The chain employs TRBV28 and TRBJ1-5; no definite D call. V was clipped by 7 bases and J by 1 base, with 11 bases between them. This CDR3 is 14 amino acids long. CDR1 and CDR2 from the germline V gene are MDHEN and SYDVKM. The DNA of the CDR3 is TGTGCCAGCACTCGAGATCCCAGCAATCAGCCCCAGCATTTT. The encoded protein is CASTRDPSNQPQHF. The full variable domain, in which reference TRBV28 and TRBJ1-5 provide the parts outside the CDR3, is DVKVTQSSRYLVKRTGEKVFLECVQDMDHENMFWYRQDPGLGLRLIYFSYDVKMKEKGDIPEGYSVSREKKERFSLILESASTNQTSMYLCASTRDPSNQPQHFGDGTRLSIL.

This clone was counted a single time. V gene TRBV7-6 combines with J gene TRBJ1-2; a possible D gene is TRBD1 (5 bases). Germline loops: CDR1 SGHVS, CDR2 FNYEAQ. This CDR3 has 14 residues. V was cut by 3 bases and J by 8 bases, with 16 bases left in between. In DNA, the CDR3 is TGTGCCAGCAGCTTGGGGGATTCTTATGAGGGCTACACCTTC. Its protein product is CASSLGDSYEGYTF.

V usage is TRBV6-5 and J usage is TRBJ2-3, with D possibly TRBD1 on 5 matching bases. The CDR3 spans 14 residues. Germline lookup yields CDR1 MNHEY and CDR2 SVGAGI. The V and J ends lost 7 bases and 2 bases respectively, with 13 bases between them. The CDR3 nucleotides are TGTGCCAGCACTCCCGACAGCTTCACAGATACGCAGTATTTT. Protein product: CASTPDSFTDTQYF.

The rearrangement uses TRBV9 and TRBJ1-6; D unclear. Germline CDR1 reads SGDLS; CDR2 reads YYNGEE. Trimming cost V 4 bases and J 10 bases, with 9 bases left between them. The CDR3 is 12 residues long. The CDR3 loop reads CASSFRNSPLHF. For the CDR3, the DNA is TGTGCCAGCAGCTTCCGAAACTCACCCCTCCACTTT.

The V call is TRBV18, the J call TRBJ2-5; possibly TRBD1 for D (6 bases). V shed 3 bases and J shed 4 bases, with 9 bases lying between them. The germline CDR1 and CDR2 sequences are KGHSH and LQKENI. This CDR3 spans 13 amino acids. The DNA for the CDR3 is TGTGCCAGCTCACCCCGAGGGGGAGAGACCCAGTACTTC. Residues: CASSPRGGETQYF.

The rearrangement links TRBV24-1 to TRBJ1-5, with 8 bases lining up with TRBD1. The CDR3 has 18 residues. The V and J ends lost 2 bases and 5 bases, in that order; junction bases with no gene match: 13. The germline gives CDR1 KGHDR, CDR2 SFDVKD. The CDR3 protein is CATSDSPPLGQGDQPQHF. CDR3 sequence (DNA): TGTGCCACCAGTGATTCCCCCCCTCTAGGACAGGGAGATCAGCCCCAGCATTTT.

The rearrangement uses TRBV15 and TRBJ2-2, with TRBD1 matching 9 bases. CDR1 is LNHNV and CDR2 is YYDKDF in the germline V gene (reference sequence). The trim removed 1 base at V and 5 bases at J, leaving 2 bases unmatched. The length of the CDR3 is 15 residues. The CDR3 here is CATSRVDRGTGELFF. The DNA of the CDR3 is TGTGCCACCAGCAGAGTGGACAGGGGAACCGGGGAGCTGTTTTTT.

The rearrangement links TRBV24-1 to TRBJ1-2; a weak D match, TRBD1 (5 bases). CDR3 size: 14 residues. Germline V gene sequence: CDR1 KGHDR, CDR2 SFDVKD. Trimming shortened V by 2 bases and J by 4 bases, and 10 bases separated the two germline ends. CDR3: CATSDYRRGYGYTF. The CDR3 bases are TGTGCCACCAGTGATTACAGGAGGGGCTATGGCTACACCTTC.